This is a list of T cell receptor beta chains from one sample in a study of cytomegalovirus exposure and HLA in healthy donors. Assay used: immunoSEQ multiplex PCR; TCRdb lists only in-frame clones, some missing. The profile shows 150,000 to 200,000 clones, roughly 76% of them singletons. The sample was PBMCs. All receptors derive from a woman aged 18 to 35 in good health and CMV-seropositive. Each CDR3 is given with its conserved first and last residue. A D gene is named only where the DNA matches it firmly. Only some rows state a clone size, as once, few, many or a class for expanded clones.

cdr3_aa: CASSRGSLLFF
cdr3_nt: TGTGCCAGCAGTCGTGGTAGCCTACTGTTTTTT
clone_size: few
d_call: NA
v_call: TRBV5-6
cdr3_length: 11
j_call: TRBJ2-2

cdr3_aa: CASTQGANGYTF
cdr3_nt: TGTGCCAGCACGCAGGGGGCGAATGGCTACACCTTC
clone_size: NA
d_call: TRBD1
v_call: TRBV6-6
cdr3_length: 12
j_call: TRBJ1-2

cdr3_aa: CASSQLGGQRNYEQYF
cdr3_nt: TGTGCCAGCAGCCAATTGGGAGGACAACGAAACTACGAGCAGTACTTC
clone_size: once
d_call: NA
v_call: TRBV14
cdr3_length: 16
j_call: TRBJ2-7

cdr3_aa: CASSPQGEKLFF
cdr3_nt: TGTGCCAGCAGTCCACAGGGTGAAAAACTGTTTTTT
clone_size: few
d_call: NA
v_call: TRBV2
cdr3_length: 12
j_call: TRBJ1-4

cdr3_aa: CASSQDSSGANVLTF
cdr3_nt: TGCGCCAGCAGCCAAGACAGCTCTGGGGCCAACGTCCTGACTTTC
clone_size: NA
d_call: NA
v_call: TRBV4-3
cdr3_length: 15
j_call: TRBJ2-6

cdr3_aa: CASKGEGWGGYTF
cdr3_nt: TGTGCCAGCAAGGGGGAAGGGTGGGGTGGCTACACCTTC
clone_size: once
d_call: NA
v_call: TRBV9
cdr3_length: 13
j_call: TRBJ1-2

cdr3_aa: CASSSTPLATYEQYF
cdr3_nt: TGTGCCAGCAGTTCCACCCCACTAGCGACCTACGAGCAGTACTTC
clone_size: NA
d_call: TRBD2
v_call: TRBV27
cdr3_length: 15
j_call: TRBJ2-7

cdr3_aa: CASSGPRGGEAYEQYF
cdr3_nt: TGTGCCAGCAGTGGCCCCCGAGGGGGGGAAGCCTACGAGCAGTACTTC
clone_size: NA
d_call: NA
v_call: TRBV2
cdr3_length: 16
j_call: TRBJ2-7

cdr3_aa: CASSLGLAATYF
cdr3_nt: TGTGCCAGCAGCTTAGGGCTAGCGGCAACGTACTTC
clone_size: once
d_call: TRBD2
v_call: TRBV7-9
cdr3_length: 12
j_call: TRBJ2-5

cdr3_aa: CASSQRQVSSYNEQFF
cdr3_nt: TGTGCCAGCAGCCAACGACAGGTGAGCTCCTACAATGAGCAGTTCTTC
clone_size: NA
d_call: NA
v_call: TRBV14
cdr3_length: 16
j_call: TRBJ2-1

cdr3_aa: CASSPNRGAGELFF
cdr3_nt: TGTGCCAGCAGCCCGAACAGGGGGGCCGGGGAGCTGTTTTTT
clone_size: NA
d_call: TRBD1
v_call: TRBV14
cdr3_length: 14
j_call: TRBJ2-2

cdr3_aa: CASTRVGGELFF
cdr3_nt: TGTGCCAGTACTCGGGTCGGCGGGGAGCTGTTTTTT
clone_size: NA
d_call: NA
v_call: TRBV19
cdr3_length: 12
j_call: TRBJ2-2

cdr3_aa: CASSYAQGGTEAFF
cdr3_nt: TGTGCCAGCAGTTACGCACAGGGGGGCACTGAAGCTTTCTTT
clone_size: NA
d_call: TRBD1
v_call: TRBV6-6
cdr3_length: 14
j_call: TRBJ1-1

cdr3_aa: CASWGVNRGDAGYTF
cdr3_nt: TGTGCCAGCTGGGGGGTGAACAGGGGGGATGCTGGCTACACCTTC
clone_size: few
d_call: TRBD1
v_call: TRBV28
cdr3_length: 15
j_call: TRBJ1-2